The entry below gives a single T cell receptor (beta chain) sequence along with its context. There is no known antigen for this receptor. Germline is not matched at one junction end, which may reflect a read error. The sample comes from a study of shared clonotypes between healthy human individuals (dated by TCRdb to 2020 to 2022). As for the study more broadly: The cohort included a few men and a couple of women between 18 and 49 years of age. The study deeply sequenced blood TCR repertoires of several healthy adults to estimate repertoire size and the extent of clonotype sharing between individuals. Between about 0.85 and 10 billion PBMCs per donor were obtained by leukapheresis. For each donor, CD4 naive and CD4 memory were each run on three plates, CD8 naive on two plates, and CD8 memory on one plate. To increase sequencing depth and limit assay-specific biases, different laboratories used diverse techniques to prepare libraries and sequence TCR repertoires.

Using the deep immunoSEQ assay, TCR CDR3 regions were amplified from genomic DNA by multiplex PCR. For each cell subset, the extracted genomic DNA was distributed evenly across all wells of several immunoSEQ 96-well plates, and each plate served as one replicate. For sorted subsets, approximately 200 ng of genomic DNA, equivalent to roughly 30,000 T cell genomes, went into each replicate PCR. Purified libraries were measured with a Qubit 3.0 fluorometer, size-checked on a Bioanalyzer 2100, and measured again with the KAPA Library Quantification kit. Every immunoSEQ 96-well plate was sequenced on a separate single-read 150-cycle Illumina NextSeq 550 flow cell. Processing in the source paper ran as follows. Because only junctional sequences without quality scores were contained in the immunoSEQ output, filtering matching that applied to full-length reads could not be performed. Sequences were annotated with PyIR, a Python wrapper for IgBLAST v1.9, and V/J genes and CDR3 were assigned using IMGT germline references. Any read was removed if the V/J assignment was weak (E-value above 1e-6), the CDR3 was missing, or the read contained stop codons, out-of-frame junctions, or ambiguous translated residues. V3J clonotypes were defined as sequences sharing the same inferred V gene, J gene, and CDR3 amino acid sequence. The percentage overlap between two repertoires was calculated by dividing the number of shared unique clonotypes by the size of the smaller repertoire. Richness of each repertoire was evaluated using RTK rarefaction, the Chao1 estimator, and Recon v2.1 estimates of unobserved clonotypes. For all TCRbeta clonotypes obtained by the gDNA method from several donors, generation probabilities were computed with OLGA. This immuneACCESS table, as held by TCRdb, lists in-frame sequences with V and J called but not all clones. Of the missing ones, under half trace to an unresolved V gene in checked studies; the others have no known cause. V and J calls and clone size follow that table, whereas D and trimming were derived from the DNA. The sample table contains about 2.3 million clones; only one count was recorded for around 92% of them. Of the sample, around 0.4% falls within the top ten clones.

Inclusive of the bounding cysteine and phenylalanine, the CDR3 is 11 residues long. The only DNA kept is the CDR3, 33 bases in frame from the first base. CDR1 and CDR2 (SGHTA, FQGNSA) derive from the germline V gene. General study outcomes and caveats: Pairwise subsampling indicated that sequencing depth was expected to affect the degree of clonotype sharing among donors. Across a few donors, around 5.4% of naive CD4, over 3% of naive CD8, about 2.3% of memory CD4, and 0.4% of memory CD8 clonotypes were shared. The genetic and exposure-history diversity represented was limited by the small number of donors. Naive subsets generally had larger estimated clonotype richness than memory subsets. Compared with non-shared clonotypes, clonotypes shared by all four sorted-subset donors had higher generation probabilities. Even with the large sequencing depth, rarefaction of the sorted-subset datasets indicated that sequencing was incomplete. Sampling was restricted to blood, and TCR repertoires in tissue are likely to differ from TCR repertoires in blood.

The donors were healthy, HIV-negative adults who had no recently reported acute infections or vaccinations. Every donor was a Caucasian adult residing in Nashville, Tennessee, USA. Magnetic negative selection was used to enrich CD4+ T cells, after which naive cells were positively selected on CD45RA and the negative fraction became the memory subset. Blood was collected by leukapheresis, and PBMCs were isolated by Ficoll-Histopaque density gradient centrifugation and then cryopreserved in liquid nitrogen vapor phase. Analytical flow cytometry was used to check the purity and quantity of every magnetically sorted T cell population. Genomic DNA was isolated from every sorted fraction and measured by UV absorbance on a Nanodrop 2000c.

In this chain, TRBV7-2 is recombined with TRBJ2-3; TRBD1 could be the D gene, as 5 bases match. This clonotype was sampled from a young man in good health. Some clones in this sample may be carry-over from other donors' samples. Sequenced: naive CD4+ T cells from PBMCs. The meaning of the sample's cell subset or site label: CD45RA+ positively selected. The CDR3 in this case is CASSQGAARDF. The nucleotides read TGTGCCAGCAGCCAAGGGGCGGCACGGGATTTT. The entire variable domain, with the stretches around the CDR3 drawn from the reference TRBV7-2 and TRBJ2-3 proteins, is GAGVSQSPSNKVTEKGKDVELRCDPISGHTALYWYRQSLGQGLEFLIYFQGNSAPDKSGLPSDRFSAERTGGSVSTLTIQRTQQEDSAVYLCASSQGAARDFGPGTRLTVL.